Listed below are T cell receptor beta chains from one sample, sequenced in a study of T cell responses to AZD1222 COVID-19 vaccine. Libraries were prepared by immunoSEQ multiplex PCR; TCRdb keeps only in-frame clonotypes and omits some of them. The repertoire consists of approximately 130,000 clones, with about 89% occurring once and the leading ten covering approximately 9.4%. Sequences were derived from peripheral blood, sampled 28 days after the second AZD1222 dose. The receptors originated from an adult who received the AZD1222 COVID-19 vaccine. Each CDR3 is given with its conserved first and last residue. A D gene is named only where the DNA matches it firmly. Clone size is not always given. Where it is, it says once, few, many or a class for expanded clones.

clone_size	v_call	d_call	j_call	cdr3_aa	cdr3_nt
.	TRBV28	TRBD1	TRBJ1-6	CATRDSSYNSPLHF	TGTGCCACTCGGGACAGCTCCTATAATTCACCCCTCCACTTT
.	TRBV5-4	TRBD1	TRBJ1-2	CASSWDSYGYTF	TGTGCCAGCAGCTGGGACAGCTATGGCTACACCTTC
.	TRBV7-8	.	TRBJ2-2	CASSFTTGELFF	TGTGCCAGCAGCTTCACTACCGGGGAGCTGTTTTTT
.	TRBV14	.	TRBJ2-7	CASSQDPRGNSYEQYF	TGTGCCAGCAGCCAAGATCCCAGGGGAAACTCCTACGAGCAGTACTTC
.	TRBV19	.	TRBJ2-1	CASSPLGSSYNEQFF	TGTGCCAGTAGTCCTCTGGGGAGCTCCTACAATGAGCAGTTCTTC
.	TRBV2	.	TRBJ2-6	CASRDRANVLTF	TGTGCCAGCAGAGACAGGGCCAACGTCCTGACTTTC
.	TRBV11-2	.	TRBJ1-3	CASSPGGSNSGNTIYF	TGTGCCAGCAGCCCTGGGGGGTCGAATTCTGGAAACACCATATATTTT
.	TRBV5-5	TRBD2	TRBJ2-7	CASSLERGRLAGYEQYF	TGTGCCAGCAGCTTGGAGCGGGGGCGTTTGGCTGGCTACGAGCAGTACTTC
.	TRBV19	TRBD2	TRBJ2-3	CASSLLAGDPSVKYF	TGTGCCAGTAGTTTGCTAGCGGGAGACCCCTCGGTTAAGTATTTT
.	TRBV20-1	.	TRBJ2-7	CSASSPGGEQYF	TGCAGTGCTAGTAGCCCCGGGGGCGAGCAGTACTTC
.	TRBV7-2	.	TRBJ1-1	CASSLRVWGMNTEAFF	TGTGCCAGCAGCTTACGGGTTTGGGGAATGAACACTGAAGCTTTCTTT
.	TRBV19	.	TRBJ1-2	CASSNRVPTYGYTF	TGTGCCAGTAGTAACAGGGTCCCCACTTATGGCTACACCTTC
.	TRBV18	.	TRBJ1-2	CASSQQEANYGYTF	TGTGCCAGCTCACAGCAGGAAGCTAACTATGGCTACACCTTC
.	TRBV6-5	.	TRBJ1-2	CASSYSAEGAGGYTF	TGTGCCAGCAGTTACTCTGCGGAAGGTGCGGGTGGCTACACCTTC
few	TRBV18	.	TRBJ2-6	CASSPFGRVNSGANVLTF	TGTGCCAGCTCACCATTCGGCCGGGTTAACTCTGGGGCCAACGTCCTGACTTTC
.	TRBV12-5	TRBD2	TRBJ2-5	CASGLVRLAEETQYF	TGTGCTAGTGGTTTGGTCCGACTAGCTGAGGAGACCCAGTACTTC
.	TRBV7-2	TRBD2	TRBJ2-1	CASSLGLAGGLRQFF	TGTGCCAGCAGCCTAGGACTAGCGGGAGGGCTAAGGCAGTTCTTC
.	TRBV4-1	.	TRBJ1-6	CASSQGEQVYSPLHF	TGCGCCAGCAGCCAAGGGGAGCAGGTTTATTCACCCCTCCACTTT
few	TRBV7-9	.	TRBJ1-6	CASSLETGSNSPLHF	TGTGCCAGCAGCTTAGAAACAGGGAGTAATTCACCCCTCCACTTT
.	TRBV21-1	.	TRBJ1-5	CASSIDRRRDNQPQHF	TGTGCCAGCAGCATCGACAGGAGGAGGGATAATCAGCCCCAGCATTTT
once	TRBV3-1/TRBV3-2	.	TRBJ2-1	CASSQGAYNEQFF	TGTGCCAGCAGCCAAGGAGCCTACAATGAGCAGTTCTTC
few	TRBV27	.	TRBJ1-2	CASSNLGQSYGYTF	TGTGCCAGCAGTAACCTGGGACAAAGCTATGGCTACACCTTC
.	TRBV20-1	.	TRBJ1-1	CSVVGRSEAFF	TGCAGTGTGGTAGGGCGCTCTGAAGCTTTCTTT